This is a list of T cell receptor beta chains from one sample in a study of blood T cell repertoires in COVID-19. Measured with immunoSEQ multiplex PCR; TCRdb has only the in-frame clones, and not every one. In the table there are about 200,000 clones, about 82% of which are singletons. The source material was peripheral blood. The receptors derive from a woman older than 75 with acute or convalescent COVID-19. CDR3s include the opening cysteine and the closing phenylalanine or tryptophan. D genes are given only for firm matches. Clone size is not always given. Where it is, it says once, few, many or a class for expanded clones.

V gene: TRBV30; J gene: TRBJ1-2; clone size: -; D gene: TRBD1; CDR3 protein: CAYTPGGGGYTF; CDR3 DNA: TGTGCCTACACCCCAGGGGGCGGAGGCTACACCTTC
V gene: TRBV11-1; J gene: TRBJ1-2; clone size: -; D gene: -; CDR3 protein: CASSPTGLHGYTF; CDR3 DNA: TGTGCCAGCAGCCCCACAGGATTACATGGCTACACCTTC
V gene: TRBV6-6; J gene: TRBJ1-1; clone size: many; D gene: -; CDR3 protein: CASSYMEGGTEAFF; CDR3 DNA: TGTGCCAGCAGTTACATGGAAGGGGGCACTGAAGCTTTCTTT
V gene: TRBV7-2; J gene: TRBJ1-6; clone size: -; D gene: TRBD1; CDR3 protein: CASSPAGQINSPLHF; CDR3 DNA: TGTGCCAGCAGCCCCGCGGGACAGATTAATTCACCCCTCCACTTT
V gene: TRBV3-1/TRBV3-2; J gene: TRBJ1-1; clone size: once; D gene: -; CDR3 protein: CASSQEGGGTEAFF; CDR3 DNA: TGTGCCAGCAGCCAAGAAGGGGGTGGTACTGAAGCTTTCTTT
V gene: TRBV19; J gene: TRBJ1-2; clone size: -; D gene: -; CDR3 protein: CASSIDGARSFYGYTF; CDR3 DNA: TGTGCCAGTAGTATAGATGGTGCCAGGTCTTTCTATGGCTACACCTTC
V gene: TRBV6-1; J gene: TRBJ2-1; clone size: -; D gene: -; CDR3 protein: CASSDPGDPYNEQFF; CDR3 DNA: TGTGCCAGCAGTGATCCAGGGGACCCCTACAATGAGCAGTTCTTC
V gene: TRBV5-1; J gene: TRBJ2-1; clone size: -; D gene: -; CDR3 protein: CASSLAGSPYEQFF; CDR3 DNA: TGCGCCAGCAGCCTGGCGGGATCTCCGTATGAGCAGTTCTTC
V gene: TRBV5-4; J gene: TRBJ2-5; clone size: -; D gene: -; CDR3 protein: CASSLLGAQETQYF; CDR3 DNA: TGTGCCAGCAGCTTGCTGGGGGCACAAGAGACCCAGTACTTC
V gene: TRBV4-3; J gene: TRBJ1-6; clone size: -; D gene: TRBD1; CDR3 protein: CASSQGTDRALHF; CDR3 DNA: TGCGCCAGCAGCCAAGGGACTGACAGGGCCCTCCACTTT
V gene: TRBV5-1; J gene: TRBJ1-1; clone size: many; D gene: -; CDR3 protein: CASSTGQNTEAFF; CDR3 DNA: TGCGCCAGCAGCACGGGACAGAACACTGAAGCTTTCTTT
V gene: TRBV7-2; J gene: TRBJ2-1; clone size: -; D gene: -; CDR3 protein: CASSPTLAQSSYNEQFF; CDR3 DNA: TGTGCCAGCAGCCCCACCCTAGCGCAGAGCTCCTACAATGAGCAGTTCTTC
V gene: TRBV7-3; J gene: TRBJ2-1; clone size: -; D gene: TRBD2; CDR3 protein: CASSPLAGGGDNEQFF; CDR3 DNA: TGTGCCAGCAGCCCCCTAGCGGGAGGGGGGGACAATGAGCAGTTCTTC
V gene: TRBV19; J gene: TRBJ1-5; clone size: few; D gene: -; CDR3 protein: CASSNRVVEPQHF; CDR3 DNA: TGTGCCAGTAGTAACAGGGTAGTAGAGCCCCAGCATTTT
V gene: TRBV7-2; J gene: TRBJ1-6; clone size: -; D gene: -; CDR3 protein: CASSLARESPLHF; CDR3 DNA: TGTGCCAGCAGCCTAGCTAGGGAGTCACCCCTCCACTTT
V gene: TRBV5-6; J gene: TRBJ2-1; clone size: -; D gene: -; CDR3 protein: CASRGWTGSSYNEQFF; CDR3 DNA: TGTGCCAGCAGAGGGTGGACCGGGAGCTCCTACAATGAGCAGTTCTTC
V gene: TRBV7-2; J gene: TRBJ2-5; clone size: few; D gene: -; CDR3 protein: CASSGHETQYF; CDR3 DNA: TGTGCCAGCAGCGGACACGAGACCCAGTACTTC
V gene: TRBV10-2; J gene: TRBJ2-7; clone size: -; D gene: -; CDR3 protein: CASSASTYEQYF; CDR3 DNA: TGCGCCAGCAGTGCTAGCACCTACGAGCAGTACTTC
V gene: TRBV2; J gene: TRBJ1-2; clone size: -; D gene: -; CDR3 protein: CASSGGQEIYGYTF; CDR3 DNA: TGTGCCAGCAGTGGCGGGCAGGAAATCTATGGCTACACCTTC
V gene: TRBV5-1; J gene: TRBJ1-2; clone size: few; D gene: -; CDR3 protein: CASSWQTEYGYTF; CDR3 DNA: TGCGCCAGCAGCTGGCAGACGGAGTATGGCTACACCTTC